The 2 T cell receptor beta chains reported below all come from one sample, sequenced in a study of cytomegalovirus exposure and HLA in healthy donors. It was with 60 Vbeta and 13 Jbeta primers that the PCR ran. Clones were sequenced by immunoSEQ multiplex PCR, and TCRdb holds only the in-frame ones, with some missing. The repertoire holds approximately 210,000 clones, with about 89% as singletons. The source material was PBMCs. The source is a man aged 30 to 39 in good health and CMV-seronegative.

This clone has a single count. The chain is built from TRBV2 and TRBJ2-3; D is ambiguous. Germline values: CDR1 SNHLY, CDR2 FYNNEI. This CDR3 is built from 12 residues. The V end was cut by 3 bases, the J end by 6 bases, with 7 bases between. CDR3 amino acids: CASSDSFDTQYF. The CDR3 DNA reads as TGTGCCAGCAGTGATAGTTTTGATACGCAGTATTTT.

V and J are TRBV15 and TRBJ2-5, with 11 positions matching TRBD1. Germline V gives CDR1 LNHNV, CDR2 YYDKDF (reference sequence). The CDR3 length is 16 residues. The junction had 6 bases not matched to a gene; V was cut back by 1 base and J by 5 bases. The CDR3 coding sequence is TGTGCCACCAGCAGAGTGCGGACAGGGGGCGAGGAGACCCAGTACTTC. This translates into CATSRVRTGGEETQYF.